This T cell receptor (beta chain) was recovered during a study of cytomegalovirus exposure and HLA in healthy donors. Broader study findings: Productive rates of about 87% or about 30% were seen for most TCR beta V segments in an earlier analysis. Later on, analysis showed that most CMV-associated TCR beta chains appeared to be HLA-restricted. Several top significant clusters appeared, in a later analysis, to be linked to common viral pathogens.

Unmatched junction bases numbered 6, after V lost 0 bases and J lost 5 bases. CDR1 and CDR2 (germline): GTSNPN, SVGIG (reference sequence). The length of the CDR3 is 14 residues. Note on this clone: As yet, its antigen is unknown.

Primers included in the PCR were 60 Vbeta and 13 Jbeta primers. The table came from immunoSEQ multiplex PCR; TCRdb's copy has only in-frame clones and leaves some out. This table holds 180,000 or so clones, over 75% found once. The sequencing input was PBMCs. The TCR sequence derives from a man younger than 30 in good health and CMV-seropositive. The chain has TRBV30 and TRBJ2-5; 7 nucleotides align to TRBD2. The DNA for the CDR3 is TGTGCCTGGAGTGTGGGGGGGGAGATGGAGACCCAGTACTTC. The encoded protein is CAWSVGGEMETQYF. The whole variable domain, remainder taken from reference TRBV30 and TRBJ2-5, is SQTIHQWPATLVQPVGSPLSLECTVEGTSNPNLYWYRQAAGRGLQLLFYSVGIGQISSEVPQNLSASRPQDRQFILSSKKLLLSDSGFYLCAWSVGGEMETQYFGPGTRLLVL.